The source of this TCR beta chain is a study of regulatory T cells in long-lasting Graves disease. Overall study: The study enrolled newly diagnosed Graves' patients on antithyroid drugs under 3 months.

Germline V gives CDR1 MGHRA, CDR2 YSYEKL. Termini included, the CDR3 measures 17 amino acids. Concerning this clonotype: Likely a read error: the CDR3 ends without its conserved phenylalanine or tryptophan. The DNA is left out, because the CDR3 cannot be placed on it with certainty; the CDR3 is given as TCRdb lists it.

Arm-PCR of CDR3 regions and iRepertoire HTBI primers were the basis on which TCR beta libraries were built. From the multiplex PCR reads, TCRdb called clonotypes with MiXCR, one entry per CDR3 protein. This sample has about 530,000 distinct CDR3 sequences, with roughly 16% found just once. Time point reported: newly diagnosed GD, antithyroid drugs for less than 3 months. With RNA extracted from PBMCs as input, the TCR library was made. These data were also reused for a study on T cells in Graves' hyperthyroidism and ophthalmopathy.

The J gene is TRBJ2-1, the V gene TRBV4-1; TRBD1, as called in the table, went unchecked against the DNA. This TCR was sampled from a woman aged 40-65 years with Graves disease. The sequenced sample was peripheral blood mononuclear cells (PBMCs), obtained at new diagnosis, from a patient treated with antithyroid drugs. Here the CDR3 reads CASSQDSTRPGTGRLAI.